This T cell receptor (beta chain) was recorded in a study of shared clonotypes between healthy human individuals. General study findings and limits: Memory subsets had estimated richness that was generally smaller than that of naive subsets. Rarefaction demonstrated incomplete sorted-subset sequencing despite large depth. Relative to clonotypes present in all four donors, those not shared had lower generation probabilities.

As processed by the authors: ImmunoSEQ output lacked quality scores and full-length reads, limiting matched filtering. The table came from immunoSEQ multiplex PCR; TCRdb's copy has only in-frame clones and leaves some out. That table supplies the V and J calls and clone size; D and trimming were determined from the DNA. The data contain nearly 2 million clones, around 96% of them singletons. CD8 cells classed as naive were CD45RO-negative and positively selected for CCR7, excluding terminally differentiated effector memory CD45RA+ cells. Germline CDR1 SNHLY, CDR2 FYNNEI. The CDR3 loop spans 15 amino acids. The V segment lost 8 bases and the J segment 2 bases; nucleotides outside the gene matches: 8. Regarding this clone: Its antigen remains unidentified.

The sample taken for sequencing was naive CD8+ T cells sorted from blood. V gene TRBV2 combines with J gene TRBJ2-3, with 9 positions matching TRBD1. This clonotype was obtained from a man between 18 and 35 years old in good health. CDR3 nucleotide sequence: TGTGCCAGCGGGGGTAGGACAGGGGACACAGATACGCAGTATTTT. This gives the protein CASGGRTGDTDTQYF.